Described below is a single TCR beta chain sequence and its context. Trimming at V came to 11 bases and at J to 0 bases, leaving 7 bases not matched to a gene. This CDR3 has 14 amino acids. Germline-derived CDR1 and CDR2 are MRHNA and SNTAGT. Use of 60 Vbeta and 13 Jbeta primers characterized the PCR. The table came from immunoSEQ multiplex PCR; TCRdb's copy has only in-frame clones and leaves some out. The sample carries some 140,000 clones, around 80% recorded once. The source of the sample is a study of cytomegalovirus exposure and HLA in healthy donors. This clonotype originated in a man aged 30-40 years in good health. Sequenced material: PBMCs. The chain links TRBV6-4 to TRBJ1-5; TRBD1 matches at 7 bases. In DNA form, the CDR3 reads TGTGCCGGACAGGTTGGCTATAGCAATCAGCCCCAGCATTTT. This encodes CAGQVGYSNQPQHF.